Sequencing of this T cell receptor (beta chain) was carried out in a study of STAT5B mutations in CD4+ large granular lymphocyte leukemia. General study findings and limits: No patients shared main leukemic clonotypes, though around 27% appeared at low frequency elsewhere.

V dropped 1 base and J dropped 4 bases, with 13 bases sitting between them. Per germline, CDR1 SGHTA and CDR2 FQGNSA. CDR3 length: 15 amino acids. Details on this clone: No antigen is known for it.

Original analysis: Productive clonotypes were detectable down to 2.59 x 10-5 frequency. Using immunoSEQ multiplex PCR, the repertoire was profiled, and TCRdb retains in-frame clones only, with some absent. D and trimming come from the DNA, and the V and J calls and clone size come from that table. This sample yields under 35,000 clones, of which roughly nine tenths are seen a single time; 0.41% belongs to the top ten. The receptor comes from a human donor in good health. The genes are TRBV7-2 and TRBJ1-2; D gene uncertain. The specimen sequenced was CD4+ T cells from blood buffy coats. CDR3 region: CASSLVLRAGYGYTF. In DNA, the CDR3 is TGTGCCAGCAGCTTAGTTTTGAGGGCAGGCTATGGCTACACCTTC.